Reported below is one T cell receptor beta chain. Its specificity is unknown. From germline, CDR1 is LGHDT and CDR2 YNNKEL (reference sequence). Between the trimmed V and J ends, which lost 1 base and 2 bases, there was a span of 7 bases. The CDR3 loop spans 14 amino acids. These data originate in a study of T-cell memory formation after mild COVID-19. As for the study in general: TCR clusters mostly belonged to single donors. Whole-study results and caveats: A subset of responding clones appeared in pre-infection memory, suggesting cross-reactive memory joined. Contracting clones, day 15 to 85, had balanced CD4/CD8, and later expanders favored CD4+.

cDNA libraries for TCR alpha and TCR beta, carrying sample barcodes and UMIs, came from 5'RACE with constant-segment primers. TCRdb ran MiXCR on the 5' RACE reads and lists one entry per CDR3 protein. The sample carries hundreds of thousands of distinct CDR3 sequences, approximately 24% recorded once. This chain links TRBV3-1 with TRBJ2-3; no clear D gene. The source of this sequence is an adult woman who had mild COVID-19 (a few samples of this study predate the infection). Cell type and time point are not known. The source material was PBMCs or a T cell subset sorted from them (not recorded which). The CDR3 coding sequence is TGTGCCAGCAGCCAAGGATTCGACACAGATACGCAGTATTTT. This gives the protein CASSQGFDTDTQYF.